Listed below are T cell receptor beta chains from one sample, sequenced in a study of CD8+CD57+ T cells in acquired aplastic anemia. TCRdb re-called the reads with MiXCR, one entry per CDR3 protein. The table shows about 170,000 distinct CDR3 sequences, with 50% to 75% occurring only once. Sequencing used sorted CD4+, CD8+, or CD8+CD57+ T cells (not recorded which) from PBMCs. The receptors derive from a human donor in good health. The CDR3 runs from the conserved cysteine through the conserved F or W. Fields, in order: D gene, V gene, J gene, CDR3 length, clone size, CDR3 DNA, CDR3 protein. The D gene is left open where the match is weak. Clone size is shown for a subset of rows, as once, few, many or a class of expanded clone.

d_call: -
v_call: TRBV5-8
j_call: TRBJ2-1
cdr3_length: 15
clone_size: many
cdr3_nt: TGTGCCAGCAGCCTAGCTGGAGGGCCAGGGAATGAGCAGTTCTTC
cdr3_aa: CASSLAGGPGNEQFF

d_call: -
v_call: TRBV7-3
j_call: TRBJ2-6
cdr3_length: 15
clone_size: -
cdr3_nt: TGTGCCAGCAGCTTAATAGGGTCCGGGGCCAACGTCCTGACTTTC
cdr3_aa: CASSLIGSGANVLTF

d_call: -
v_call: TRBV5-5
j_call: TRBJ2-7
cdr3_length: 14
clone_size: once
cdr3_nt: TGTGCCAGCAGCTTGGCGAGGGTCTCCTACGAGCAGTACTTC
cdr3_aa: CASSLARVSYEQYF

d_call: -
v_call: TRBV15
j_call: TRBJ2-3
cdr3_length: 14
clone_size: -
cdr3_nt: TGTGCCACCAGCAGAGAACTGGCCACAGATACGCAGTATTTT
cdr3_aa: CATSRELATDTQYF

d_call: -
v_call: TRBV29-1
j_call: TRBJ1-1
cdr3_length: 10
clone_size: -
cdr3_nt: TGCAGCGGAGTGAACACTGAAGCTTTCTTT
cdr3_aa: CSGVNTEAFF

d_call: -
v_call: TRBV7-9
j_call: TRBJ1-4
cdr3_length: 14
clone_size: -
cdr3_nt: TGTGCCAGCACCCTAAGGGGGACTAATGAAAAACTGTTTTTT
cdr3_aa: CASTLRGTNEKLFF

d_call: -
v_call: TRBV7-9
j_call: TRBJ2-3
cdr3_length: 15
clone_size: -
cdr3_nt: TGTGCCAGCAGCTATGGACAGTCTAGCACAGATACGCAGTATTTT
cdr3_aa: CASSYGQSSTDTQYF

d_call: TRBD1
v_call: TRBV12-3/TRBV12-4
j_call: TRBJ2-5
cdr3_length: 14
clone_size: -
cdr3_nt: TGTGCCAGCAGTTCTAGGGGGCTTAGGGAGACCCAGTACTTC
cdr3_aa: CASSSRGLRETQYF

d_call: TRBD2
v_call: TRBV7-8
j_call: TRBJ2-7
cdr3_length: 13
clone_size: many
cdr3_nt: TGTGCCAGCACCGGGACTAGCGGGTACGAGCAGTACTTC
cdr3_aa: CASTGTSGYEQYF

d_call: -
v_call: TRBV19
j_call: TRBJ1-2
cdr3_length: 15
clone_size: -
cdr3_nt: TGTGCCAGTAGTATCCCACGGACGCCTAACTATGGCTACATCTTC
cdr3_aa: CASSIPRTPNYGYIF

d_call: -
v_call: TRBV20-1
j_call: TRBJ2-7
cdr3_length: 15
clone_size: many
cdr3_nt: TGCAGTGCTAGAGATCATAAACAGGGTGTTAACGAGCAGTACTTC
cdr3_aa: CSARDHKQGVNEQYF

d_call: -
v_call: TRBV29-1
j_call: TRBJ2-7
cdr3_length: 14
clone_size: few
cdr3_nt: TGCAGCGTTGGTATTGGACGGACTTCCTACGAGCAGTACTTC
cdr3_aa: CSVGIGRTSYEQYF

d_call: -
v_call: TRBV10-2
j_call: TRBJ1-4
cdr3_length: 13
clone_size: -
cdr3_nt: TGCGCCAGCAGTGACAGCCCTAATGAAAAACTGTTTTTT
cdr3_aa: CASSDSPNEKLFF

d_call: TRBD1
v_call: TRBV5-1
j_call: TRBJ2-7
cdr3_length: 15
clone_size: once
cdr3_nt: TGCGCCAGCAGCCCAGGGACAGGGGTCTCCTACGAGCAGTACTTC
cdr3_aa: CASSPGTGVSYEQYF

d_call: TRBD2
v_call: TRBV19
j_call: TRBJ2-2
cdr3_length: 18
clone_size: -
cdr3_nt: TGTGCCAGTAGTATAGGGGGACTAGCGGGAGTGGCCACCGGGGAGCTGTTTTTT
cdr3_aa: CASSIGGLAGVATGELFF

d_call: TRBD2
v_call: TRBV7-9
j_call: TRBJ2-1
cdr3_length: 16
clone_size: many
cdr3_nt: TGTGCCAGCAGCTTAGTGGGTAGCGGGAGGCCCAATGAGCAGTTCTTC
cdr3_aa: CASSLVGSGRPNEQFF

d_call: -
v_call: TRBV14
j_call: TRBJ2-5
cdr3_length: 15
clone_size: once
cdr3_nt: TGTGCCAGCAGCCAAAACTGGGGCAGTATTGAGACCCAGTACTTC
cdr3_aa: CASSQNWGSIETQYF

d_call: TRBD1
v_call: TRBV5-6
j_call: TRBJ2-7
cdr3_length: 14
clone_size: once
cdr3_nt: TGTGCCAGCAGATCTCGACAGGGCCAAAGCGGGCAGTACTTC
cdr3_aa: CASRSRQGQSGQYF

d_call: TRBD2
v_call: TRBV19
j_call: TRBJ2-3
cdr3_length: 15
clone_size: few
cdr3_nt: TGTGCCAGTAGTCCTGGCGGGGGACGCACAGATACGCAGTATTTT
cdr3_aa: CASSPGGGRTDTQYF

d_call: -
v_call: TRBV20-1
j_call: TRBJ1-1
cdr3_length: 16
clone_size: once
cdr3_nt: TGCAGTGCTAGAGAGGGGGTTGCCGGCGGGGACACTGAAGCTTTCTTT
cdr3_aa: CSAREGVAGGDTEAFF

d_call: TRBD1
v_call: TRBV19
j_call: TRBJ1-6
cdr3_length: 13
clone_size: -
cdr3_nt: TGTGCCAGTGGGGACAGGGTAACGGCACCCCTCCACTTT
cdr3_aa: CASGDRVTAPLHF

d_call: -
v_call: TRBV27
j_call: TRBJ2-5
cdr3_length: 11
clone_size: many
cdr3_nt: TGTGCCAGCAGTTTTCAAGAGACCCAGTACTTC
cdr3_aa: CASSFQETQYF

d_call: TRBD1
v_call: TRBV7-6
j_call: TRBJ1-4
cdr3_length: 15
clone_size: -
cdr3_nt: TGTGCCAGCAGCTTGACAGGGACTCTGAGGGAAAAACTGTTTTTT
cdr3_aa: CASSLTGTLREKLFF

d_call: -
v_call: TRBV9
j_call: TRBJ2-2
cdr3_length: 15
clone_size: -
cdr3_nt: TGTGCCAGCAGCGTAGCTAGCTATAACACCGGGGAGCTGTTTTTT
cdr3_aa: CASSVASYNTGELFF

d_call: -
v_call: TRBV2
j_call: TRBJ2-6
cdr3_length: 16
clone_size: -
cdr3_nt: TGTGCCAGCAGACCCGACAGGTACTCTGGGGCCAACGTCCTGACTTTC
cdr3_aa: CASRPDRYSGANVLTF

d_call: -
v_call: TRBV9
j_call: TRBJ1-1
cdr3_length: 15
clone_size: -
cdr3_nt: TGTGCCAGCAGCGTAGGGGCCATGATGAACACTGAAGCTTTCTTT
cdr3_aa: CASSVGAMMNTEAFF

d_call: -
v_call: TRBV15
j_call: TRBJ2-3
cdr3_length: 15
clone_size: many
cdr3_nt: TGTGCCACCAGCATCGGGCGGGAAGGGACAGATACGCAGTATTTT
cdr3_aa: CATSIGREGTDTQYF

d_call: TRBD2
v_call: TRBV10-3
j_call: TRBJ2-1
cdr3_length: 14
clone_size: -
cdr3_nt: TGTGCCATCAGGGGGGCTAGCGGGAGCCATGAGCAGTTCTTC
cdr3_aa: CAIRGASGSHEQFF

d_call: TRBD2
v_call: TRBV6-6
j_call: TRBJ2-7
cdr3_length: 12
clone_size: many
cdr3_nt: TGTGCCGCGGGACTAGCGACCTACGAGCAGTACTTC
cdr3_aa: CAAGLATYEQYF

d_call: TRBD1
v_call: TRBV15
j_call: TRBJ1-3
cdr3_length: 18
clone_size: -
cdr3_nt: TGTGCCACCAGCAGCCATACTCTAGGACAGGGCGCTGGAAACACCATATATTTT
cdr3_aa: CATSSHTLGQGAGNTIYF

d_call: -
v_call: TRBV20-1
j_call: TRBJ1-2
cdr3_length: 13
clone_size: few
cdr3_nt: TGCAGTGCTAGACCCAGGGCCAACTATGGCTACACCTTC
cdr3_aa: CSARPRANYGYTF

d_call: -
v_call: TRBV7-8
j_call: TRBJ2-2
cdr3_length: 14
clone_size: -
cdr3_nt: TGTGCCAGCAGCCGGATTGCGAACACCGGGGAGCTGTTTTTT
cdr3_aa: CASSRIANTGELFF

d_call: TRBD1
v_call: TRBV20-1
j_call: TRBJ2-3
cdr3_length: 13
clone_size: -
cdr3_nt: TGCAGTGCTAAAGGGGGCAGCACAGATACGCAGTATTTT
cdr3_aa: CSAKGGSTDTQYF

d_call: -
v_call: TRBV29-1
j_call: TRBJ2-3
cdr3_length: 12
clone_size: -
cdr3_nt: TGCAGCGTAACCAAGTACACAGATACGCAGTATTTT
cdr3_aa: CSVTKYTDTQYF

d_call: -
v_call: TRBV12-3/TRBV12-4
j_call: TRBJ1-4
cdr3_length: 15
clone_size: -
cdr3_nt: TGTGCCAGCAGTTTATTACTGGGGGCGGGTGAAAAACTGTTTTTT
cdr3_aa: CASSLLLGAGEKLFF

d_call: -
v_call: TRBV7-9
j_call: TRBJ2-7
cdr3_length: 14
clone_size: -
cdr3_nt: TGTGCCAGCAGCTCCGGCGGCAGGGTACTTGAGCAGTACTTC
cdr3_aa: CASSSGGRVLEQYF

d_call: -
v_call: TRBV7-8
j_call: TRBJ2-7
cdr3_length: 12
clone_size: few
cdr3_nt: TGTGCCAGCAGCTCACAGGAGGGCGAGCAGTACTTC
cdr3_aa: CASSSQEGEQYF

d_call: TRBD2
v_call: TRBV9
j_call: TRBJ2-3
cdr3_length: 17
clone_size: many
cdr3_nt: TGTGCCAGCAGCCCTAGCGGGAGTTCCATCGGCGCAGATACGCAGTATTTT
cdr3_aa: CASSPSGSSIGADTQYF

d_call: TRBD2
v_call: TRBV12-5
j_call: TRBJ2-1
cdr3_length: 14
clone_size: -
cdr3_nt: TGTGCTAGTGGTCCCATTCTAGCGGGGGGAGAGCAGTTCTTC
cdr3_aa: CASGPILAGGEQFF

d_call: TRBD1
v_call: TRBV2
j_call: TRBJ1-4
cdr3_length: 14
clone_size: -
cdr3_nt: TGTGCCAGCAGTGACAGGGGGGCGAATGAAAAACTGTTTTTT
cdr3_aa: CASSDRGANEKLFF

d_call: -
v_call: TRBV13
j_call: TRBJ1-1
cdr3_length: 12
clone_size: -
cdr3_nt: TGTGCCAGCACAGAGATGAACACTGAAGCTTTCTTT
cdr3_aa: CASTEMNTEAFF

d_call: -
v_call: TRBV20-1
j_call: TRBJ1-1
cdr3_length: 13
clone_size: few
cdr3_nt: TGCAGTGCTAGAGTCCTCTCGGACACTGAAGCTTTCTTT
cdr3_aa: CSARVLSDTEAFF